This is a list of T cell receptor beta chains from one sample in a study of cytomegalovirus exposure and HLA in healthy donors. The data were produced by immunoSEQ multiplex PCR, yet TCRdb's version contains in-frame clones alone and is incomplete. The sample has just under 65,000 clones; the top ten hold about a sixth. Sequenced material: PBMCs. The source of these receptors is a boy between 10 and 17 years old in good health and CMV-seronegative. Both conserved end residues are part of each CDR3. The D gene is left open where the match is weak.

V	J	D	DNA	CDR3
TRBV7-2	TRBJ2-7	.	TGTGCCAGCAGCCTAGACAGAAGGGAGCAGTACTTC	CASSLDRREQYF
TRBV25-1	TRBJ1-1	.	TGTGCCAACCGTGACGGAGGGGTTGACACTGAAGCTTTCTTT	CANRDGGVDTEAFF
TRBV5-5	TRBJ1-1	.	TGTGCCAGCAGCTCCAGGGCACGTTGGAACACTGAAGCTTTCTTT	CASSSRARWNTEAFF
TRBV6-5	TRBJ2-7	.	TGTGCCAGCAGAAACTCCAGGGGACCCTACGAGCAGTACTTC	CASRNSRGPYEQYF
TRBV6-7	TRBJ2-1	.	TGTGCCAGCAGCTCGAACCAAAGCCCCTACAATGAGCAGTTCTTC	CASSSNQSPYNEQFF
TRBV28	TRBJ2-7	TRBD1	TGTGCCAGCAGTTTCGACAGGGGGTTCGAGCGGGTGAGTGGGGAGCAGTACTTC	CASSFDRGFERVSGEQYF
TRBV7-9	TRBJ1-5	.	TGTGCCAGCTTAGGGGTCATTCCGCGGGGTAGCAATCAGCCCCAGCATTTT	CASLGVIPRGSNQPQHF
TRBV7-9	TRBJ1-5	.	TGTGCCAGCAGCTTAGATTCGTACTATAGCAATCAGCCCCAGCATTTT	CASSLDSYYSNQPQHF
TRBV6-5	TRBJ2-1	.	TGTGCCAGCACCTCTCCATCCCCCATGCGTGAGCAGTTCTTC	CASTSPSPMREQFF
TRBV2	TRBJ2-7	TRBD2	TGTGCCAGCGGCAGGGAGGGGTACGAGCAGTACTTC	CASGREGYEQYF
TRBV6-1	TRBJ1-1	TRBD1	TGTGCCAGCAGTGAAAGGGGACAGGGGGCGCGGACTGTAGCTTTCTTT	CASSERGQGARTVAFF
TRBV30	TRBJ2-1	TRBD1	TGTGCCTGGAGTATCGGACAGGGGGTACATGAGCAGTTCTTC	CAWSIGQGVHEQFF
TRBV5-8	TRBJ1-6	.	TGTGCCAGCAGCTCCGATTGGGGCGATTCACCCCTCCACTTT	CASSSDWGDSPLHF
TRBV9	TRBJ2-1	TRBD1	TGTGCCAGCAGCGTAGGACAGGGGAGAAATGAGCAGTTCTTC	CASSVGQGRNEQFF
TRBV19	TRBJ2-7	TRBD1	TGTGCCAGTAGTAGACAGGGGTCCGCCTACGAGCAGTACTTC	CASSRQGSAYEQYF
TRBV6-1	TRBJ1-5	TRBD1	TGTGCCAGCAGTGAGGGGACAGGGGGAGGTCGCAATCAGCCCCAGCATTTT	CASSEGTGGGRNQPQHF
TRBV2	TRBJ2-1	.	TGTGCCAGCAAGGCTAGCGTAAGCTCCTACAATGAGCAGTTCTTC	CASKASVSSYNEQFF
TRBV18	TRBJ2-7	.	TGTGCCAGCTCACTCAGGACAGACTACGAGCAGTACTTC	CASSLRTDYEQYF
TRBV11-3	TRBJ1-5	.	TGTGCCAGCAGCGTCAGGGGAAGCAATCAGCCCCAGCATTTT	CASSVRGSNQPQHF
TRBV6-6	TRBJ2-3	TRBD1	TGTGCCAGCAGGGACAGGTCTAGCACAGATACGCAGTATTTT	CASRDRSSTDTQYF
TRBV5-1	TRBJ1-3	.	TGCGCCAGCAGCTTGGCCGTCAGCTCTGGAAACACCATATATTTT	CASSLAVSSGNTIYF
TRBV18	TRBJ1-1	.	TGTGCCAGCTCACCGGTCGGGGGGCAATGGGGGAACACTGAAGCTTTCTTT	CASSPVGGQWGNTEAFF
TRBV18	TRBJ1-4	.	TGTGCCAGCTCACCTGTGACAGGAATCAATGAAAAACTGTTTTTT	CASSPVTGINEKLFF
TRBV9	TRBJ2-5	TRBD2	TGTGCCAGCAGCGCTGGAATCGGACTAGCGGGGGGCCGGGAGACCCAGTACTTC	CASSAGIGLAGGRETQYF
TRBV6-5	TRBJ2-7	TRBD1	TGTGCCAGCAGGGGGACAGGGAATAGCTACGAGCAGTACTTC	CASRGTGNSYEQYF
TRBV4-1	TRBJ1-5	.	TGCGCCAGCAGCCAAGATGGGCAGCTCAATCAGCCCCAGCATTTT	CASSQDGQLNQPQHF
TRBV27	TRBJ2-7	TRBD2	TGTGCCAGCAGTTTCTCGGCGGGAGGGCCTTTCCCTTACGAGCAGTACTTC	CASSFSAGGPFPYEQYF
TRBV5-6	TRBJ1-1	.	TGTGCCAGCAGCGCCCCTCTAGATACAGGCCTCAGGGCTTTCTTT	CASSAPLDTGLRAFF
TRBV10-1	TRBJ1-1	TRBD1	TGCGCCAGCCCCTTGGACAGGGGCACTGAAGCTTTCTTT	CASPLDRGTEAFF
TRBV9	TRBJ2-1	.	TGTGCCAGCAGCGCGACTAGAGTGGCTTACAATGAGCAGTTCTTC	CASSATRVAYNEQFF
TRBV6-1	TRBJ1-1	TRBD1	TGTGCCAGCAGAGCTGACAGGGGGGCTGAAGCTTTCTTT	CASRADRGAEAFF
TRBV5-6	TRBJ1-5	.	TGTGCCAGCAGCGCCTTTGACAGGATGGAGCAGCCCCAGCATTTT	CASSAFDRMEQPQHF
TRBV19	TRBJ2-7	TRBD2	TGTGCCAGTAGCGACACTAGGGGAGGGTACGAGCAGTACTTC	CASSDTRGGYEQYF